Below are 21 T cell receptor beta chains sequenced from a single sample in a study of cytomegalovirus exposure and HLA in healthy donors. A multiplex PCR was run with 60 Vbeta primers and 13 Jbeta primers. Repertoires were generated with immunoSEQ multiplex PCR, while TCRdb's copy carries only in-frame clones and drops some. The data contain approximately 160,000 clones, about four fifths of them seen just once; the ten biggest clones take up roughly 4%. The sequenced material came from PBMCs. The receptors originated from a man aged 50-59 years in good health and CMV-seropositive.

For the CDR3, the DNA is TGTGCCAGCAGTCGACAGGAGAACACTGAAGCTTTCTTT. Its protein product is CASSRQENTEAFF. The V gene is TRBV6-6, the J gene TRBJ1-1, with D possibly TRBD1 on 6 matching bases. The CDR3 extends over 13 amino acids. V dropped 5 bases and J dropped 1 base, with 8 bases sitting between them. The germline CDR1 and CDR2 sequences are MNHNY and SVGAGI (reference sequence).

The chain employs TRBV5-8 and TRBJ2-3; 7 positions agree with TRBD1. CDR1 is SGHTS, CDR2 YDEGEE, per germline. V was clipped by 4 bases and J by 3 bases; unmatched bases: 8. There are 15 residues in the CDR3. CDR3 sequence reads: CASSGDSLGTDTQYF. As DNA, the CDR3 is TGTGCCAGCAGCGGGGACAGCCTGGGGACAGATACGCAGTATTTT.

The chain combines TRBV4-2 with TRBJ2-3; TRBD2 agrees at 8 bases. V gave up 2 bases and J gave up 2 bases; unmatched junction bases: 6. Germline V gives CDR1 LGHNA, CDR2 YNFKEQ. The CDR3 is 16 residues long. The CDR3 loop is CASSQPSGGVTDTQYF. DNA for the CDR3: TGTGCCAGCAGCCAACCCAGCGGGGGAGTCACAGATACGCAGTATTTT.

The chain employs TRBV18 and TRBJ2-7; unclear D gene. The CDR3 length is 14 residues. Germline assignment: CDR1 KGHSH and CDR2 LQKENI. Deletions cut 3 bases from V and 3 bases from J, with 12 bases between. The chain's CDR3 is CASSPDSTFYEQYF. The CDR3 DNA reads TGTGCCAGCTCACCTGACTCTACCTTCTACGAGCAGTACTTC.

The rearrangement links TRBV6-6 to TRBJ2-5, with D unresolved. The CDR3 spans 14 residues. Germline CDR1 MNHNY, CDR2 SVGAGI (reference sequence). Trimming left V 6 bases short and J 4 bases short, with 15 bases between. The CDR3 DNA reads as TGTGCCAGCAGGGCACATGGGCCCGGAGAGACCCAGTACTTC. Translated: CASRAHGPGETQYF.

The chain couples TRBV2 to TRBJ2-5, with 11 bases lining up with TRBD2. J lost 2 bases, V lost 8 bases, and 4 bases had no gene match. From germline, CDR1 is SNHLY and CDR2 FYNNEI. The CDR3 sequence is 14 residues long. The CDR3 DNA reads TGTGCCAGCTGCTGGACTAGCGGGCAAGAGACCCAGTACTTC. Encoded protein: CASCWTSGQETQYF. The entire variable domain, with the rest obtained from reference TRBV2 and TRBJ2-5, is as follows: EPEVTQTPSHQVTQMGQEVILRCVPISNHLYFYWYRQILGQKVEFLVSFYNNEISEKSEIFDDQFSVERPDGSNFTLKIRSTKLEDSAMYFCASCWTSGQETQYFGPGTRLLVL.

V and J are TRBV19 and TRBJ1-5, with D possibly TRBD1 on 6 matching bases. Germline V lookup: CDR1 LNHDA, CDR2 SQIVND (reference sequence). V shed 2 bases and J shed 1 base, with 12 bases lying between them. CDR3 length: 16 amino acids. CDR3 in amino acids: CASSIQGLSSNQPQHF. Here the CDR3 DNA reads TGTGCCAGTAGTATACAGGGGTTGTCGAGCAATCAGCCCCAGCATTTT.

V and J are TRBV6-1 and TRBJ1-2, with TRBD1 identical over 8 bases. The CDR3 sequence is 14 residues long. CDR1 is MNHNS, CDR2 SASEGT, per germline. V lost 6 bases to trimming and J lost 4 bases; unmatched junction nucleotides: 7. The CDR3 loop is CASSTGTGSYGYTF. The CDR3 region has the DNA TGTGCCAGCAGCACCGGGACAGGATCCTATGGCTACACCTTC.

This clone was counted once. This chain's CDR3 is CASSVEAGGLDEQFF. DNA of the CDR3: TGTGCCAGCAGCGTAGAAGCGGGGGGGCTGGATGAGCAGTTCTTC. The chain is built from TRBV9 and TRBJ2-1; 10 bases match TRBD2. Germline CDR1 and CDR2: SGDLS and YYNGEE. J was trimmed by 8 bases and V by 0 bases; bases with no gene match: 5. The CDR3 is 15 residues long.

The chain joins TRBV10-3 to TRBJ2-1; 10 positions agree with TRBD2. This CDR3 is 14 amino acids long. CDR1 and CDR2 (germline): ENHRY, SYGVKD. V shed 4 bases, J shed 6 bases, and the junction held 3 bases outside the gene matches. DNA for the CDR3: TGTGCCATCAGTGGACTAGCGGGTGCCAATGAGCAGTTCTTC. Translating it yields CAISGLAGANEQFF.

The genes are TRBV27 and TRBJ1-6; D perhaps matches TRBD1 (5 bases). Germline V gene data show CDR1 as MNHEY and CDR2 as SMNVEV (reference sequence). Trimming pared 3 bases from V and 10 bases from J, leaving 16 bases between. The CDR3 consists of 15 residues. CDR3 in DNA: TGTGCCAGCAGTTTGAGACAGACCCCCGTGTCACCCCTCCACTTT. It translates to CASSLRQTPVSPLHF.

The chain links TRBV6-5 to TRBJ2-7; 8 positions agree with TRBD2. V trimming: 2 bases; J trimming: 1 base; junction bases outside the gene matches: 4. CDR1 and CDR2 (germline): MNHEY, SVGAGI. The CDR3 totals 15 residues. CDR3 bases: TGTGCCAGCAGTTACCTCCCGGGGGGGTCCTACGAGCAGTACTTC. It encodes CASSYLPGGSYEQYF.

The chain uses TRBV29-1 and TRBJ1-4; D remains ambiguous. Germline V gene lookup returns CDR1 SQVTM and CDR2 ANQGSEA. This CDR3 has 13 amino acids. Deletions cut 5 bases from V and 4 bases from J, with 11 bases between. This chain's CDR3 is CSVYSTGNEKLFF. The DNA for the CDR3 is TGCAGCGTTTACAGTACCGGTAATGAAAAACTGTTTTTT.

The chain employs TRBV25-1 and TRBJ2-7; D is possibly TRBD2 (5 bases). This CDR3 is 17 amino acids long. The V end lost 6 bases, the J end lost 1 base, and 22 bases lay between the germline ends. Germline CDR1 reads MGHDK; CDR2 reads SYGVNS. The CDR3 sequence is CASSGPYGMGSSYEQYF. The CDR3 DNA reads TGTGCCAGCAGCGGACCCTACGGGATGGGGTCGTCCTACGAGCAGTACTTC.

The gene calls are TRBV6-1 and TRBJ2-7; D is possibly TRBD2 (5 bases). Germline V lookup: CDR1 MNHNS, CDR2 SASEGT. The CDR3 has 12 amino acids. V shed 4 bases and J shed 5 bases, with 9 bases lying between them. CDR3 sequence (DNA): TGTGCCAGCAGTGGATCCGGGAACGAGCAGTACTTC. This gives the protein CASSGSGNEQYF.

The gene calls are TRBV28 and TRBJ2-5; 10 bases are shared with TRBD2. V lost 7 bases to trimming and J lost 4 bases; unmatched junction nucleotides: 9. The germline V gene encodes CDR1 MDHEN and CDR2 SYDVKM. The CDR3 covers 15 residues. CDR3 sequence reads: CASTGAGGPGETQYF. The CDR3 DNA reads as TGTGCCAGCACGGGAGCGGGAGGGCCCGGAGAGACCCAGTACTTC.

The rearrangement uses TRBV2 and TRBJ2-3, with 7 bases matching TRBD1. This CDR3 region has 14 residues. V was clipped by 6 bases and J by 4 bases; unmatched bases: 7. Germline assignment: CDR1 SNHLY and CDR2 FYNNEI. CDR3 region: CASRRTGASDTQYF. The CDR3 nucleotides are TGTGCCAGCAGGCGAACAGGGGCCTCAGATACGCAGTATTTT.

This sequence joins TRBV19 and TRBJ1-5; D is unresolved. This CDR3 spans 14 amino acids. V was pared by 2 bases and J by 9 bases, with 14 bases between. The germline gives CDR1 LNHDA, CDR2 SQIVND (reference sequence). This CDR3 is CASSISSGIGPQHF. The CDR3 DNA is TGTGCCAGTAGTATAAGTTCGGGGATTGGGCCCCAGCATTTT.

The chain combines TRBV28 with TRBJ2-1; 9 positions agree with TRBD2. V was pared by 3 bases and J by 7 bases, with 28 bases of the junction left unmatched. The CDR3 has 22 residues. Looked up from germline, CDR1 is MDHEN and CDR2 is SYDVKM. CDR3 sequence: CASSFFGRWLAGPYPNPNEQFF. CDR3 DNA: TGTGCCAGCAGTTTCTTTGGCCGGTGGCTAGCGGGGCCATACCCTAACCCGAATGAGCAGTTCTTC.

This sequence joins TRBV6-5 and TRBJ1-2; 8 nucleotides align to TRBD1. Germline assignment: CDR1 MNHEY and CDR2 SVGAGI. CDR3 length equals 15 residues. Trimming took 11 bases from V and 8 from J; bases not matched to a gene: 19. The CDR3 reads CASNPGQAPFSGYTF. Here the CDR3 DNA reads TGTGCCTCCAATCCGGGACAGGCCCCGTTTAGCGGCTACACCTTC.

V is TRBV5-1 and J is TRBJ1-1; the D gene is possibly TRBD1 (6 bases). The V end was cut by 4 bases, the J end by 1 base, with 8 bases between. The length of the CDR3 is 13 residues. Germline V gene data show CDR1 as SGHRS and CDR2 as YFSETQ. The CDR3 DNA reads as TGCGCCAGCAGCCCACAGGGGAACACTGAAGCTTTCTTT. It is translated as CASSPQGNTEAFF.